Each of the 5 T cell receptor beta chains below was sequenced from the same sample in a study of blood T cells in healthy people across ages. Sample-barcoded 5' priming and a J-beta primer mix drove a second PCR of roughly 6 to 12 cycles. TCRdb passed the 5' RACE reads through MiXCR, listing each CDR3 protein once. The repertoire has some 1.7 million distinct CDR3 sequences, over 25% of them found once; the top ten carry about 7.7%. The material sequenced was blood. The receptors come from a woman aged 25-40 years in good health.

Concerning this clonotype itself: At one end, the junction sequence differs from germline, possibly due to a read error. In DNA, the CDR3 is TGCGCCAGCAGCCAAGATGGGAGGGCGTCCTACAATGAGCAGTTCTTT. This gives the protein CASSQDGRASYNEQFF. This chain links TRBV4-3 with TRBJ2-1, with TRBD2 matching over 7 bases. Germline V lookup: CDR1 LGHNA, CDR2 YSLEER. The CDR3 is 16 amino acids.

This clonotype was counted ten times or more. The chain is built from TRBV4-1 and TRBJ2-4, with unresolved D. Germline CDR1 and CDR2: MGHRA and YSYEKL. Trimming left V 1 base short and J 1 base short, with 14 bases between. This CDR3 is 17 amino acids long. The chain's CDR3 is CASSQGRLDGAKNIQYF. CDR3 sequence (DNA): TGCGCCAGCAGCCAAGGCCGCCTAGACGGGGCCAAAAACATTCAGTACTTC.

The chain carries TRBV7-2 and TRBJ1-5, with D unresolved. V was cut by 5 bases and J by 3 bases, with 5 bases left in between. CDR3 length equals 12 residues. Germline V gene lookup returns CDR1 SGHTA and CDR2 FQGNSA. CDR3 region: CASSHTNQPQHF. In nucleotides, the CDR3 is TGTGCCAGCAGCCATACCAATCAGCCCCAGCATTTT.

The chain joins TRBV7-2 to TRBJ2-3; D might be TRBD2 (6 bases). Germline V gene data show CDR1 as SGHTA and CDR2 as FQGNSA. The ends were cut back, 2 bases at V and 5 bases at J, with 11 bases in the middle. The CDR3 sequence is 14 residues long. The CDR3 sequence: CASSLNNGGDTQYF. CDR3 coding DNA: TGTGCCAGCAGCTTAAACAACGGGGGAGATACGCAGTATTTT.

To note about this clonotype: A junction boundary mismatches the germline segment, possibly from a read error. The chain combines TRBV20-1 with TRBJ2-1, with 11 nucleotides matching TRBD2. CDR1 and CDR2 from the germline V gene are DFQATT and SNEGSKA (reference sequence). The CDR3 has 17 amino acids. CDR3 nucleotides: TGCAGTGCTAGAGATGTAAGGCTAGCGGGGGGACACAATGGGCAGTTCTTC. Translated: CSARDVRLAGGHNGQFF.